This T cell receptor (beta chain) is drawn from a study of T cell responses to AZD1222 COVID-19 vaccine. Findings of the study overall: The CD4 TCRs associated with vaccination extended across spike and predominated at 160-218 and 743-854.

Germline loops: CDR1 SNHLY, CDR2 FYNNEI. The V segment lost 5 bases and the J segment 2 bases; nucleotides outside the gene matches: 13. This CDR3 is 17 amino acids long. A word on this clone: Antigen unknown.

Clones were sequenced by immunoSEQ multiplex PCR, and TCRdb holds only the in-frame ones, with some missing. Of some 130,000 clones in the sample, 90% to 95% were seen once. Sequenced material: peripheral blood, taken 28 days after the second AZD1222 dose. The receptor was isolated from an adult who received the AZD1222 COVID-19 vaccine. The chain has TRBV2 and TRBJ2-3, with 7 nucleotides matching TRBD1. CDR3 DNA sequence: TGTGCCAGCAGTCGAAATTCACCGGGGACAGCCACAGATACGCAGTATTTT. Translation: CASSRNSPGTATDTQYF.